Below are 16 T cell receptor beta chains sequenced from a single sample in a study of cytomegalovirus exposure and HLA in healthy donors. Use of 60 Vbeta and 13 Jbeta primers characterized the PCR. Repertoires were generated with immunoSEQ multiplex PCR, while TCRdb's copy carries only in-frame clones and drops some. The sample includes some 110,000 clones, around three quarters of them seen just once. The source material was PBMCs. These receptors were taken from a woman aged 60 to 75 in good health and CMV-seropositive.

This clone was picked up a small number of times. This chain links TRBV5-6 with TRBJ2-7; no firm D call. CDR3 length: 14 residues. From germline, CDR1 is SGHDT and CDR2 YYEEEE. Trimming took 2 bases from V and 3 from J, leaving 12 bases between them. CDR3 DNA: TGTGCCAGCAGCTTTTTACAGTCCCGCTACGAGCAGTACTTC. As protein: CASSFLQSRYEQYF.

The chain combines TRBV19 with TRBJ1-1; unclear D gene. Germline V gene data show CDR1 as LNHDA and CDR2 as SQIVND (reference sequence). Trimming shortened V by 11 bases and J by 1 base, and 14 bases separated the two germline ends. CDR3 length: 13 amino acids. CDR3 sequence: CAARPGTNTEAFF. The CDR3, as DNA: TGTGCCGCTCGGCCGGGAACGAACACTGAAGCTTTCTTT.

This clone was recorded once. V gene TRBV5-1 combines with J gene TRBJ1-2, with TRBD1 matching over 8 bases. The CDR3 is made up of 18 amino acids. The germline gives CDR1 SGHRS, CDR2 YFSETQ. With V trimmed by 3 bases and J by 4 bases, 17 bases remained unmatched. The CDR3, as DNA: TGCGCCAGCAGCTCAGACCCGACAGGGGCCGAATCGAGCTATGGCTACACCTTC. It codes for CASSSDPTGAESSYGYTF.

This rearrangement joins TRBV5-5 to TRBJ2-1, with 9 bases lining up with TRBD2. The V and J ends lost 0 bases and 4 bases, in that order; junction bases with no gene match: 8. This CDR3 is built from 17 residues. The germline V gene has CDR1 SGHKS and CDR2 YYEKEE (reference sequence). CDR3 nucleotide sequence: TGTGCCAGCAGCTTGGCTCCGGGTAGCGGGGGATACAATGAGCAGTTCTTC. It codes for CASSLAPGSGGYNEQFF.

This clone was counted a few times. V is TRBV7-2 and J is TRBJ1-1; D gene unclear. There are 11 residues in the CDR3. Germline V gene sequence: CDR1 SGHTA, CDR2 FQGNSA. V was trimmed by 5 bases and J by 4 bases, leaving 5 bases between them. The CDR3 protein is CASSLFTEAFF. CDR3 nucleotides: TGTGCCAGCAGCCTCTTCACTGAAGCTTTCTTT.

V is TRBV10-1 and J is TRBJ2-7; D unresolved. The CDR3 has 12 amino acids. Germline CDR1 is WNHNN and CDR2 is SYGVQD (reference sequence). V lost 4 bases, J lost 7 bases, and 11 bases lay in between. CDR3 region: CASSGMTTEQYF. CDR3 nucleotide sequence: TGCGCCAGCAGTGGTATGACGACTGAGCAGTACTTC.

The chain links TRBV5-1 to TRBJ1-2; D might be TRBD1 (5 bases). Between the trimmed V and J ends, which lost 9 bases and 3 bases, there was a span of 18 bases. The V gene's germline CDR1 is SGHRS and CDR2 YFSETQ. CDR3 length equals 14 residues. The CDR3 protein is CATSPRGRDYGYTF. The CDR3 region has the DNA TGCGCCACCTCTCCTAGGGGCAGGGACTATGGCTACACCTTC.

The V call is TRBV7-2, the J call TRBJ2-7; D is unresolved. Deletions cut 2 bases from V and 3 bases from J, with 2 bases between. This CDR3 is built from 11 residues. Looked up from germline, CDR1 is SGHTA and CDR2 is FQGNSA. The CDR3 DNA follows: TGTGCCAGCAGCTTACACTACGAGCAGTACTTC. Encoded protein: CASSLHYEQYF.

J is TRBJ2-1 and V is TRBV5-6, with 10 positions matching TRBD1. The CDR3 spans 15 residues. Trimming cost V 4 bases and J 4 bases; bases outside gene matches: 5. Germline loops: CDR1 SGHDT, CDR2 YYEEEE. For the CDR3, the DNA is TGTGCCAGCAGCCCCCGGGACAGGGGTTACAATGAGCAGTTCTTC. It encodes CASSPRDRGYNEQFF.

The gene calls are TRBV30 and TRBJ1-1, with TRBD1 identical over 7 bases. V was pared by 3 bases and J by 10 bases, with 14 bases of the junction left unmatched. CDR1 GTSNPN and CDR2 SVGIG come from the germline V gene (reference sequence). The CDR3 length is 14 residues. The CDR3 sequence: CAWRAGQEVVGAFF. CDR3 DNA: TGTGCCTGGAGAGCCGGACAGGAAGTGGTTGGAGCTTTCTTT.

The DNA for the CDR3 is TGTGCCAGCAGACCAACCGGGACAGGGGGATCACCCCTCCACTTT. Translating it yields CASRPTGTGGSPLHF. The chain joins TRBV7-6 to TRBJ1-6, with 11 bases that match TRBD1. Germline CDR1 reads SGHVS; CDR2 reads FNYEAQ. This CDR3 spans 15 amino acids. Trimming at V came to 6 bases and at J to 10 bases, leaving 8 bases not matched to a gene. Together with reference TRBV7-6 and TRBJ1-6, the CDR3 gives the full variable domain: GAGVSQSPRYKVTKRGQDVALRCDPISGHVSLYWYRQALGQGPEFLTYFNYEAQQDKSGLPNDRFSAERPEGSISTLTIQRTEQRDSAMYRCASRPTGTGGSPLHFGNGTRLTVT.

This clone was observed a single time. The chain recombines TRBV7-2 with TRBJ1-5; TRBD1 aligns across 7 bases. Germline V lookup: CDR1 SGHTA, CDR2 FQGNSA. Losses at the gene ends were 1 base for V and 4 bases for J; bases not matched to a gene: 4. The length of the CDR3 is 15 residues. CDR3 protein: CASSLVGTENQPQHF. CDR3 in DNA: TGTGCCAGCAGCTTAGTAGGGACAGAAAATCAGCCCCAGCATTTT. Full variable domain (remainder filled in from reference TRBV7-2 and TRBJ1-5): GAGVSQSPSNKVTEKGKDVELRCDPISGHTALYWYRQSLGQGLEFLIYFQGNSAPDKSGLPSDRFSAERTGGSVSTLTIQRTQQEDSAVYLCASSLVGTENQPQHFGDGTRLSIL.

In this sample, this clone turned up a few times. This rearrangement joins TRBV7-3 to TRBJ2-2; 10 bases match TRBD2. Germline V gene sequence: CDR1 SGHTA, CDR2 FQGTGA. Trimming cost V 2 bases and J 3 bases; bases outside gene matches: 12. This CDR3 has 19 residues. The CDR3 coding sequence is TGTGCCAGCAGCTTATTTGGGGCTAGCGGGAGAAGAGACACCGGGGAGCTGTTTTTT. Protein: CASSLFGASGRRDTGELFF.

V gene TRBV4-3 combines with J gene TRBJ1-2; 7 bases match TRBD1. V shed 4 bases and J 3 bases; nucleotides not matched to a gene: 8. The CDR3 spans 15 residues. CDR1 is LGHNA and CDR2 is YSLEER in the germline V gene. The CDR3 loop reads CASSPTPGQHYGYTF. Here the CDR3 DNA reads TGCGCCAGCAGCCCAACGCCGGGACAGCACTATGGCTACACCTTC.

The chain couples TRBV19 to TRBJ1-2; possible D gene TRBD1, 6 bases. This CDR3 is built from 13 residues. Germline assignment: CDR1 LNHDA and CDR2 SQIVND (reference sequence). The ends were cut back, 0 bases at V and 14 bases at J, with 16 bases in the middle. CDR3 sequence reads: CASSIDLEEGGTF. CDR3 nucleotide sequence: TGTGCCAGTAGTATAGATCTTGAGGAAGGGGGAACCTTC.

The rearrangement links TRBV4-3 to TRBJ2-3, with a possible D match to TRBD1 (6 bases). The CDR3 runs to 15 residues. Germline V gene data show CDR1 as LGHNA and CDR2 as YSLEER. V shed 0 bases and J shed 5 bases, with 12 bases lying between them. CDR3 region: CASSQDPGVGDTQYF. DNA of the CDR3: TGCGCCAGCAGCCAAGATCCAGGGGTAGGAGATACGCAGTATTTT.